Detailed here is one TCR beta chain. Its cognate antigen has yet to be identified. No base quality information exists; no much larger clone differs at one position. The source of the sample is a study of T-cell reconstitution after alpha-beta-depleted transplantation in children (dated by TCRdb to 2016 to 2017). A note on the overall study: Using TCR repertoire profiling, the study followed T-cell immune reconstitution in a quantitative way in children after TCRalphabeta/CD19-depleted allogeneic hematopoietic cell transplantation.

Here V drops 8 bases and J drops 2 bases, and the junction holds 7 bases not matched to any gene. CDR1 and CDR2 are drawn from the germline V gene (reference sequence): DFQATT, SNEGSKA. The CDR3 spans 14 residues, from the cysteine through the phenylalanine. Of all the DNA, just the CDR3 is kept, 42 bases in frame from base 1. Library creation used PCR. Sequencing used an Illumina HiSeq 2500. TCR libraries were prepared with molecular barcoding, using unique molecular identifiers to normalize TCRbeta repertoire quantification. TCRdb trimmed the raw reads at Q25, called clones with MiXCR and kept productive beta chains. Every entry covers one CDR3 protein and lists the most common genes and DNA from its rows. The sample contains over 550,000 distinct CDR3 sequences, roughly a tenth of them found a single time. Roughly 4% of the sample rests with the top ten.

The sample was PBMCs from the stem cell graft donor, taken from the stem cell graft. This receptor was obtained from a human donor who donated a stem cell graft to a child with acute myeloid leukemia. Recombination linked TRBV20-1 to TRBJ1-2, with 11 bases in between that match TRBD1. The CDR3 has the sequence CSMSGQGGNYGYTF. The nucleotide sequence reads TGCAGTATGTCGGGACAGGGGGGAAACTATGGCTACACCTTC.